This TCR beta chain appears in the sequencing data of a study of CD8 T cells in ankylosing spondylitis. Study outcomes and limitations: In synovial fluid and blood from reactive arthritis, some motif variants were previously reported.

This clonotype was counted at least ten times. Antigen unknown. Quantitative molecular-barcoded 5'-RACE generated the TCR beta libraries. MiXCR, run by TCRdb on the 5' RACE reads, gives a single entry per CDR3 protein. The sample lists about 320,000 distinct CDR3 sequences, approximately 10% occurring once. This CDR3 spans 12 amino acids. The V end lost 6 bases, the J end lost 7 bases, and 13 bases lay between the germline ends. CDR1 and CDR2 (germline): SQVTM, ANQGSEA. The sample taken for sequencing was blood, either unsorted or a sorted T cell fraction (not recorded which). V gene TRBV29-1 combines with J gene TRBJ2-1; a weak D match, TRBD2 (6 bases). This receptor was taken from a female donor with ankylosing spondylitis or in good health (not recorded which). In DNA, the CDR3 is TGCAGCGTCCGGGACTTAGGGAATGAGCAGTTCTTC. Its protein product is CSVRDLGNEQFF.